In its sample, the clone carrying this T cell receptor (beta chain) was seen many times. What it binds is unknown. During its preparation, the TCRbeta library received unique molecular identifiers. TCRdb independently ran MiXCR on the PCR reads; one entry per CDR3 protein. The sample carries approximately 200,000 distinct CDR3 sequences, roughly 6.3% recorded once. This CDR3 is 15 amino acids long. V was clipped by 4 bases and J by 4 bases, with 14 bases between them. Germline V CDR1 and CDR2: MDHEN, SYDVKM. The entry originates in a study of T-cell reconstitution after alpha-beta-depleted transplantation in children. Broader study findings: TCRbeta diversity was high at day 60 in some patients (a result of surviving recipient T cells and thymic progenitors). It was reported that alpha-beta T cells came from several hundred expanded graft clones (about two months after transplant).

The sample in question was PBMCs, obtained before TCRalphabeta/CD19-depleted stem cell transplant. V is TRBV28 and J is TRBJ2-1, with D possibly TRBD1 on 7 matching bases. The sequence derives from a girl under three years old with combined immunodeficiency, due to receive a stem cell transplant. This CDR3 reads CASSSQGGFYNEQFF. The CDR3 DNA is TGTGCCAGCAGTTCTCAGGGGGGATTTTACAATGAGCAGTTCTTC. Full variable domain (outside the CDR3, taken from reference TRBV28 and TRBJ2-1): DVKVTQSSRYLVKRTGEKVFLECVQDMDHENMFWYRQDPGLGLRLIYFSYDVKMKEKGDIPEGYSVSREKKERFSLILESASTNQTSMYLCASSSQGGFYNEQFFGPGTRLTVL.